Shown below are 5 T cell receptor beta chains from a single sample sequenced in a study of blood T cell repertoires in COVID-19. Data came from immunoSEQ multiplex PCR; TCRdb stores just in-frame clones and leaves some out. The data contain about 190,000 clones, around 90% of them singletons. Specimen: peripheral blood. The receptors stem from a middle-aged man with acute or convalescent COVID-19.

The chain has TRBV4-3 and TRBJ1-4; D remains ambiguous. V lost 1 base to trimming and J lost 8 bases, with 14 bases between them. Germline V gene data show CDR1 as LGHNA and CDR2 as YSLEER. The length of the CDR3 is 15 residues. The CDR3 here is CASSQGVGPGEKLFF. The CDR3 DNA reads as TGCGCCAGCAGCCAAGGGGTTGGACCGGGGGAAAAACTGTTTTTT.

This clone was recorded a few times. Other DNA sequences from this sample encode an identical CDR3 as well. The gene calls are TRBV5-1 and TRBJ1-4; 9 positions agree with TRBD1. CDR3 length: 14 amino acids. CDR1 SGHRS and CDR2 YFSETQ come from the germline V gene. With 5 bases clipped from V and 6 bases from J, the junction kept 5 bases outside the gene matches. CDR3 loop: CASSPGQGDEKLFF. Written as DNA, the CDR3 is TGCGCCAGCAGTCCGGGACAGGGCGATGAAAAACTGTTTTTT.

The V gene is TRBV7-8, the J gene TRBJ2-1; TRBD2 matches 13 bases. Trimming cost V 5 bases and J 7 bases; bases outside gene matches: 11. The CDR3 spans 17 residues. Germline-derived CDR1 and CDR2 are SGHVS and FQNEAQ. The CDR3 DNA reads TGTGCCAGCAGCCCATACTCTACTAGCGGGGGGGCGAATGAGCAGTTCTTC. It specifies CASSPYSTSGGANEQFF.

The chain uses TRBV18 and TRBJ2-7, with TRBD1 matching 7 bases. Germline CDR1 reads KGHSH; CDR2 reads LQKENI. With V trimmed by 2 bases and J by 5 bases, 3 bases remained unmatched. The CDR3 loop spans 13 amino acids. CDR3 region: CASSPTGVNEQYF. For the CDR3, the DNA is TGTGCCAGCTCACCAACAGGGGTGAACGAGCAGTACTTC.

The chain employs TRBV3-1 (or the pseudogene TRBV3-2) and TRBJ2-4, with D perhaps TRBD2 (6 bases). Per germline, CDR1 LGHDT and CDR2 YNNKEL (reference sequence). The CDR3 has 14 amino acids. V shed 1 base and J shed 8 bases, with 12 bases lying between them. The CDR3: CASSQGSRGYIQYF. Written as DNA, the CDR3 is TGTGCCAGCAGCCAAGGTAGCCGGGGGTACATTCAGTACTTC.